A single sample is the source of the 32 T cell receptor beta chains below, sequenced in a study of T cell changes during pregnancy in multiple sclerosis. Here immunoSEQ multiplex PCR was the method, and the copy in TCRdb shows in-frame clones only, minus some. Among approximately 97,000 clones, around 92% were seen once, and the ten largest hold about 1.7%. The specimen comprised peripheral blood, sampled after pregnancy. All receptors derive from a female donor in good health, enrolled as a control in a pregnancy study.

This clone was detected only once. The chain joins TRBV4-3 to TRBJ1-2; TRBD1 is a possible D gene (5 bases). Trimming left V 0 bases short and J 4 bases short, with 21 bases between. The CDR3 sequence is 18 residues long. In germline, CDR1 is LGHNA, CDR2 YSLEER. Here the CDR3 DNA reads TGCGCCAGCAGCCAAGATAGGGGTACGCACAACTACCGCTATGGCTACACCTTC. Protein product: CASSQDRGTHNYRYGYTF.

The CDR3 here is CASSEGTGGKALFF. The CDR3 DNA sequence: TGTGCCAGCAGCGAAGGGACAGGGGGCAAAGCCCTGTTTTTT. V is TRBV7-8 and J is TRBJ1-4; 12 nucleotides line up with TRBD1. V dropped 5 bases and J dropped 14; count of bases not matched to a gene: 9. Germline V lookup: CDR1 SGHVS, CDR2 FQNEAQ. This CDR3 spans 14 amino acids.

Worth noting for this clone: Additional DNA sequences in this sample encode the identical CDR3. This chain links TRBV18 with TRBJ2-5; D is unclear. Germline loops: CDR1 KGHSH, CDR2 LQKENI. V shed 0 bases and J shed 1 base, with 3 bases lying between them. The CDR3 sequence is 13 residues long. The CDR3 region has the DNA TGTGCCAGCTCACCACCCAGCCAAGAGACCCAGTACTTC. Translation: CASSPPSQETQYF. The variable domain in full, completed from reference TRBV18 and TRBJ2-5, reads NAGVMQNPRHLVRRRGQEARLRCSPMKGHSHVYWYRQLPEEGLKFMVYLQKENIIDESGMPKERFSAEFPKEGPSILRIQQVVRGDSAAYFCASSPPSQETQYFGPGTRLLVL.

The CDR3 nucleotides are TGCGCCAGCAGCTTATCAGGTTCCTATAGCAATCAGCCCCAGCATTTT. Encoded protein: CASSLSGSYSNQPQHF. This chain connects TRBV5-1 to TRBJ1-5, with D hard to call. V dropped 2 bases and J dropped 0 bases, with 12 bases sitting between them. The CDR3 extends over 16 amino acids. Per germline, CDR1 SGHRS and CDR2 YFSETQ.

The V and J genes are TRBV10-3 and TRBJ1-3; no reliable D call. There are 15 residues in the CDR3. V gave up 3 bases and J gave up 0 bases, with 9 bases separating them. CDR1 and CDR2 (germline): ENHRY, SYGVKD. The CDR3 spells CAISDSDISGNTIYF. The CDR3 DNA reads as TGTGCCATCAGTGATTCCGACATCTCTGGAAACACCATATATTTT.

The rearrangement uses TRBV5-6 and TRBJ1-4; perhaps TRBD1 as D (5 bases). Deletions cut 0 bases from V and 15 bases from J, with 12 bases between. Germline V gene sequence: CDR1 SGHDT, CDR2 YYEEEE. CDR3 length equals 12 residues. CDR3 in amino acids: CASSLGGGGMFF. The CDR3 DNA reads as TGTGCCAGCAGCTTGGGGGGCGGCGGGATGTTTTTT.

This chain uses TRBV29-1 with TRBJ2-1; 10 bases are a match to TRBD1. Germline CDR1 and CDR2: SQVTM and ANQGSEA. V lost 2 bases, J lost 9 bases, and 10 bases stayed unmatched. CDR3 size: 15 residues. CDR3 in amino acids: CSVEPGDRGQGEQFF. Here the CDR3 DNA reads TGCAGCGTTGAACCGGGCGACAGGGGGCAAGGTGAGCAGTTCTTC.

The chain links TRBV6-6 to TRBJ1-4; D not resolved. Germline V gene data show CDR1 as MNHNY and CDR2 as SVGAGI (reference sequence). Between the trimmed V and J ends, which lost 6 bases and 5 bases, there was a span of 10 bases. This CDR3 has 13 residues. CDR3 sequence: CASRPPGNEKLFF. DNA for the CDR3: TGTGCCAGCAGGCCCCCGGGGAATGAAAAACTGTTTTTT.

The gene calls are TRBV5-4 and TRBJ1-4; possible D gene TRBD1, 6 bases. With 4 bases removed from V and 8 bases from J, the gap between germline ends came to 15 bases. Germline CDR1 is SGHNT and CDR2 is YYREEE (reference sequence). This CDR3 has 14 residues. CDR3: CASSTKTGEEKLFF. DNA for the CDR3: TGTGCCAGCAGCACGAAGACAGGAGAGGAAAAACTGTTTTTT.

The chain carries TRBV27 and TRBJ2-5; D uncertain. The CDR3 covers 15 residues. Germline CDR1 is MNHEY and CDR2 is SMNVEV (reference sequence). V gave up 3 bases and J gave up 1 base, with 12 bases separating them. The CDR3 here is CASSFGRLTQETQYF. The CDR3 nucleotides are TGTGCCAGCAGTTTCGGCAGGTTGACCCAAGAGACCCAGTACTTC.

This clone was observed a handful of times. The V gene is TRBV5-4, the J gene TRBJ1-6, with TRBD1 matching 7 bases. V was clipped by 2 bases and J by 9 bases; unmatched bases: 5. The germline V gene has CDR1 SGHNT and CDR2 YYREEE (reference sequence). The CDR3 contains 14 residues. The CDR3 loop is CASSFGQEASPLHF. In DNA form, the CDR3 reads TGTGCCAGCAGCTTTGGACAGGAGGCTTCACCCCTCCACTTT.

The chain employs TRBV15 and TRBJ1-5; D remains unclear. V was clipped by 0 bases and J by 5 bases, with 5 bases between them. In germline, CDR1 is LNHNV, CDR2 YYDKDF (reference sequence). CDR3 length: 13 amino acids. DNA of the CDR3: TGTGCCACCAGCAGAGATCGGTATCAGCCCCAGCATTTT. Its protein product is CATSRDRYQPQHF.

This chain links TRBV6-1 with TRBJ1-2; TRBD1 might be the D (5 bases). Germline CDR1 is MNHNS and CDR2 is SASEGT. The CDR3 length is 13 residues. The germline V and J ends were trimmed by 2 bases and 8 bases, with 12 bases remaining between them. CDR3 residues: CASSESQRGGYTF. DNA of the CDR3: TGTGCCAGCAGTGAATCCCAACGGGGGGGCTACACCTTC.

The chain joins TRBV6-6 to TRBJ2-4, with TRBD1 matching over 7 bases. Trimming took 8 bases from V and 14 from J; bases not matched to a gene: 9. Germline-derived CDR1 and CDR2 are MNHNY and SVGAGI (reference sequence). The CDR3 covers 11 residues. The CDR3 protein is CASGTDGKKYF. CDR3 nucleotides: TGTGCCAGCGGGACAGATGGGAAGAAGTACTTC.

The CDR3 DNA follows: TGCAGGGCCAGGGGTGCAGATACGCAGTATTTT. Its protein product is CRARGADTQYF. This rearrangement joins TRBV20-1 to TRBJ2-3, with TRBD1 as a possible D gene (6 bases). Germline lookup yields CDR1 DFQATT and CDR2 SNEGSKA (reference sequence). CDR3 length equals 11 residues.

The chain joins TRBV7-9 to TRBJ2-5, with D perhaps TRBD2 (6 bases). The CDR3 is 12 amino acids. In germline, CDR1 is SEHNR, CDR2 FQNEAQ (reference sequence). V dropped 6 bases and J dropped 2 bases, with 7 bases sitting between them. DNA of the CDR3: TGTGCCAGCAGACTAGCTCAAGAGACCCAGTACTTC. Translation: CASRLAQETQYF.

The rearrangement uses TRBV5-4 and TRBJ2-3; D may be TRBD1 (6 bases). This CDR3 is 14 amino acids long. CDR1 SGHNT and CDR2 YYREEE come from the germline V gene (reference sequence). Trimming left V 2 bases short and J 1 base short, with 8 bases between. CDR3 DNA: TGTGCCAGCAGCTTCGGACAGCGCACAGATACGCAGTATTTT. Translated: CASSFGQRTDTQYF.

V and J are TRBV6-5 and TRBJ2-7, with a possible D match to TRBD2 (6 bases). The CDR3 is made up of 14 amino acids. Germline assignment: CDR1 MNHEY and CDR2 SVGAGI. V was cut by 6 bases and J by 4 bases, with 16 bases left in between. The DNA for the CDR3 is TGTGCCAGCAGCAAAGGAGGGTTCGGGTACGAGCAGTACTTC. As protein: CASSKGGFGYEQYF.

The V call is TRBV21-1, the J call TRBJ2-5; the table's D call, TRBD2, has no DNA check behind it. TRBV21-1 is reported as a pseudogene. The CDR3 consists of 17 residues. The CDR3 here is CASIRWDWDRVAETQYF. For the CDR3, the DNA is TGTGCCAGCATCCGATGGGACTGGGACCGCGTGGCTGAGACCCAGTACTTC.

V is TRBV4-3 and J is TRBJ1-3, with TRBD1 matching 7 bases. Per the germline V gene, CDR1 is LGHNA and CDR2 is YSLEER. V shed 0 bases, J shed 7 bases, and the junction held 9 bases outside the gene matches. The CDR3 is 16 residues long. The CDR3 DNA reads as TGCGCCAGCAGCCAAGATAACAGGGGAAGAAGTAACACCATATATTTT. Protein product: CASSQDNRGRSNTIYF.

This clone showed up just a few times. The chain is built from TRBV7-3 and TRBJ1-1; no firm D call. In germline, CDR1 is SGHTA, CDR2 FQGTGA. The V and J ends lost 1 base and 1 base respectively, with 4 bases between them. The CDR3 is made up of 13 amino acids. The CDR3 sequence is CASSLSKNTEAFF. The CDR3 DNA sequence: TGTGCCAGCAGCTTAAGTAAGAACACTGAAGCTTTCTTT.

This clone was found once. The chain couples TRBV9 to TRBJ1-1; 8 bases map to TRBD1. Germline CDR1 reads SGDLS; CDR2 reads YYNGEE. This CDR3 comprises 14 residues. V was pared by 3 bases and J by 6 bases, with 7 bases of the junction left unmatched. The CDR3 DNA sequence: TGTGCCAGCAGCGCCGGACAGGGTGGGTCTGAAGCTTTCTTT. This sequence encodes CASSAGQGGSEAFF.

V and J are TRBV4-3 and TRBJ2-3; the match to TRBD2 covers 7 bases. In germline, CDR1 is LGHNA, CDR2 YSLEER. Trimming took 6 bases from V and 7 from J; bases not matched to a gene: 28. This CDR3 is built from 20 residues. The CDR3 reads CASRLKGADGGSTLANTQYF. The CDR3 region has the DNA TGCGCCAGCAGATTAAAAGGGGCTGATGGGGGGTCAACACTAGCGAATACGCAGTATTTT.

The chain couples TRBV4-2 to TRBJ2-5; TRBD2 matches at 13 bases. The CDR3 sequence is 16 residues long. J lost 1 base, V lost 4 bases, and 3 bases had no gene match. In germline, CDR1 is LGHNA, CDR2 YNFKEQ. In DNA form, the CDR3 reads TGTGCCAGCAGCCCGGGGACTAGCGGGGCCCAAGAGACCCAGTACTTC. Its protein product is CASSPGTSGAQETQYF.

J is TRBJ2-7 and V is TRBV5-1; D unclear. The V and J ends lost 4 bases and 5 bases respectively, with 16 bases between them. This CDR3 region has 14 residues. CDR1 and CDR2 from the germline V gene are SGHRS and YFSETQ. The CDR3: CASSPGSRVDEQYF. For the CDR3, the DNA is TGCGCCAGCAGCCCCGGGTCCCGCGTCGACGAGCAGTACTTC.

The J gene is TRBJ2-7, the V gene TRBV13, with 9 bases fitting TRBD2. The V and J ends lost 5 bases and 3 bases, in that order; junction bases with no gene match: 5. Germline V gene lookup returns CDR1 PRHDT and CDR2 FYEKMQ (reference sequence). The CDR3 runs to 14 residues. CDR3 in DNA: TGTGCCAGCAGCCAGGGACTAGCCCGCTACGAGCAGTACTTC. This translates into CASSQGLARYEQYF.

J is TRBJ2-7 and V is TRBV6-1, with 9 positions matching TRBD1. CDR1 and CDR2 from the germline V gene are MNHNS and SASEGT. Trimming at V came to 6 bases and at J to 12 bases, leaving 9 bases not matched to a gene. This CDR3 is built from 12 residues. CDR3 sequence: CASRNTGGTGYF. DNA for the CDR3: TGTGCCAGCAGGAATACAGGGGGCACTGGGTACTTC.

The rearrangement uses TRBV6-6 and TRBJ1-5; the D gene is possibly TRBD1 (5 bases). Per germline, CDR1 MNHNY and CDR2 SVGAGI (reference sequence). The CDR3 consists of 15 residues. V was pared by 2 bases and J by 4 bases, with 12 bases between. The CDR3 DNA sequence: TGTGCCAGCAGTTACCTGCCAGGGAAAAATCAGCCCCAGCATTTT. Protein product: CASSYLPGKNQPQHF.

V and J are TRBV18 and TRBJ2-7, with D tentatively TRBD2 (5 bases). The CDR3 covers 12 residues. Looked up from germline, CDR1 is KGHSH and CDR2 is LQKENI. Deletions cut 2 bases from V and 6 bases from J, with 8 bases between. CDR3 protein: CASSPGGPEQYF. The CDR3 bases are TGTGCCAGCTCACCAGGAGGACCCGAGCAGTACTTC.

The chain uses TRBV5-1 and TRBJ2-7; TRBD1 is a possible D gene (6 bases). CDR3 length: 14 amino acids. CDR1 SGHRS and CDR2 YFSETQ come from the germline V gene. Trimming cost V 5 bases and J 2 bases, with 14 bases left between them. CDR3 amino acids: CASRALGTTYEQYF. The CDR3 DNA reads TGCGCCAGCAGGGCCTTAGGGACAACCTACGAGCAGTACTTC. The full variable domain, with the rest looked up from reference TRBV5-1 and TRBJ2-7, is KAGVTQTPRYLIKTRGQQVTLSCSPISGHRSVSWYQQTPGQGLQFLFEYFSETQRNKGNFPGRFSGRQFSNSRSEMNVSTLELGDSALYLCASRALGTTYEQYFGPGTRLTVT.

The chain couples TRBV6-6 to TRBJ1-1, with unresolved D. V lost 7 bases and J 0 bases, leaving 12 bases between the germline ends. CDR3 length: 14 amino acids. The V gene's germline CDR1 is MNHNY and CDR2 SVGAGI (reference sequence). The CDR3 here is CASTLSGLNTEAFF. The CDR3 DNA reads TGTGCCAGCACCCTTTCGGGGTTGAACACTGAAGCTTTCTTT.

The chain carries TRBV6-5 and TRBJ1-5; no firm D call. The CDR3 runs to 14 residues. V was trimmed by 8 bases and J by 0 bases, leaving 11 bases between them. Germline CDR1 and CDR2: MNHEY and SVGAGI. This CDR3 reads CASGGRSSNQPQHF. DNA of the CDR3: TGTGCCAGCGGAGGAAGATCTAGCAATCAGCCCCAGCATTTT.